The 26 T cell receptor beta chains given below trace back to one sample, sequenced in a study of T-cell reconstitution after alpha-beta-depleted transplantation in children. Researchers prepared the TCRbeta library using unique molecular identifiers, the study reports. TCRdb redid the calling of the PCR reads with MiXCR, one entry per CDR3 protein. Of roughly 120,000 distinct CDR3 sequences in the sample, more than 20% were seen once. The sample consisted of PBMCs, mostly from graft donor cells, taken 180 days after TCRalphabeta/CD19-depleted stem cell transplant. These receptors all come from a male patient aged 2 to 9 who had a stem cell transplant for chronic granulomatous disease, so the T cells may come from the graft donor.

This clonotype was recorded a few times. A read error may produce the germline difference seen at one junction end. This chain connects TRBV20-1 to TRBJ2-4; either TRBD1 or TRBD2 may supply D (5 bases each). Per the germline V gene, CDR1 is DFQATT and CDR2 is SNEGSKA (reference sequence). The CDR3 totals 17 residues. CDR3 residues: CCARGTRTSMGKNIQYF. The CDR3 DNA follows: TGCTGTGCTAGAGGGACCCGGACTTCAATGGGCAAAAACATTCAGTACTTC.

This clonotype was observed many times. V gene TRBV12-3 or TRBV12-4 combines with J gene TRBJ2-5; tentatively, D is TRBD1 (6 bases). There are 15 residues in the CDR3. V gave up 6 bases and J gave up 5 bases, with 19 bases separating them. Written as DNA, the CDR3 is TGTGCCAGCAGCCTTGGGGCTAGCCAGGGGGAGACCCAGTACTTC. This codes for CASSLGASQGETQYF.

This clonotype was counted a few times. J is TRBJ1-3 and V is TRBV5-1, with a possible D match to TRBD1 (5 bases). Germline CDR1 SGHRS, CDR2 YFSETQ. Trimming shortened V by 0 bases and J by 4 bases, and 14 bases separated the two germline ends. The CDR3 totals 16 residues. The CDR3 sequence is CASSLVGRGKGNTIYF. The DNA of the CDR3 is TGCGCCAGCAGCTTGGTCGGTAGGGGAAAGGGAAACACCATATATTTT. The full variable domain, in which reference TRBV5-1 and TRBJ1-3 provide the parts outside the CDR3, is KAGVTQTPRYLIKTRGQQVTLSCSPISGHRSVSWYQQTPGQGLQFLFEYFSETQRNKGNFPGRFSGRQFSNSRSEMNVSTLELGDSALYLCASSLVGRGKGNTIYFGEGSWLTVV.

V gene TRBV7-3 combines with J gene TRBJ1-1; TRBD1 matches at 8 bases. V lost 2 bases, J lost 4 bases, and 9 bases stayed unmatched. Germline assignment: CDR1 SGHTA and CDR2 FQGTGA. The CDR3 spans 16 residues. For the CDR3, the DNA is TGTGCCAGCAGCTTACTGGGCAGGGGGCTAGTCACTGAAGCTTTCTTT. It codes for CASSLLGRGLVTEAFF.

The chain joins TRBV7-6 to TRBJ2-1; the D gene is possibly TRBD2 (5 bases). Germline V lookup: CDR1 SGHVS, CDR2 FNYEAQ. The CDR3 is made up of 11 amino acids. Trimming stripped 2 bases from V and 15 bases from J, with 11 bases between. CDR3 DNA: TGTGCCAGCAGCTTATCCGGGATGTTGTTCTTC. Residues: CASSLSGMLFF.

The chain is built from TRBV15 and TRBJ2-1; 9 nucleotides align to TRBD2. V lost 6 bases, J lost 3 bases, and 0 bases stayed unmatched. Germline CDR1 reads LNHNV; CDR2 reads YYDKDF (reference sequence). The CDR3 loop spans 13 amino acids. In DNA, the CDR3 is TGTGCCACCAGTAGCGGGAGCTACAATGAGCAGTTCTTC. Protein sequence: CATSSGSYNEQFF.

V and J are TRBV12-3 or TRBV12-4 and TRBJ2-2; TRBD1 matches at 8 bases. The CDR3 consists of 14 residues. V lost 3 bases to trimming and J lost 5 bases; unmatched junction nucleotides: 2. CDR3 coding DNA: TGTGCCAGCAGTTTTCAGGGGGCAACCGGGGAGCTGTTTTTT. Residues: CASSFQGATGELFF.

This clonotype has only a few counts. The chain has TRBV12-3 or TRBV12-4 and TRBJ1-5; tentatively, D is TRBD1 (5 bases). Trimming shortened V by 3 bases and J by 7 bases, and 19 bases separated the two germline ends. The CDR3 has 16 amino acids. In DNA form, the CDR3 reads TGTGCCAGCAGTTTCTCTCCCTCCGACAGTAGGCAGCCCCAGCATTTT. Its protein is CASSFSPSDSRQPQHF.

This clonotype has a count of ten or more. The chain links TRBV4-2 to TRBJ2-1; D remains unclear. Trimming shortened V by 1 base and J by 7 bases, and 14 bases separated the two germline ends. CDR3 length: 15 residues. Germline CDR1 reads LGHNA; CDR2 reads YNFKEQ. The chain's CDR3 is CASSQAAGVSNEQFF. CDR3 sequence (DNA): TGTGCCAGCAGCCAAGCTGCAGGAGTGAGTAATGAGCAGTTCTTC.

The table lists this clonotype with a few counts. This chain uses TRBV28 with TRBJ2-1; a possible D gene is TRBD2 (6 bases). The CDR3 has 20 residues. V was shortened by 5 bases and J by 4 bases, with 30 bases between the two germline ends. Germline CDR1 and CDR2: MDHEN and SYDVKM. CDR3 residues: CASSLSHLGRGRIYYNEQFF. The CDR3 bases are TGTGCCAGCAGTCTAAGCCATCTGGGCCGGGGGAGAATCTATTACAATGAGCAGTTCTTC.

The rearrangement joins TRBV7-8 to TRBJ2-7; D may match TRBD1 or TRBD2 (5 bases each). The CDR3 sequence is 16 residues long. The V end lost 0 bases, the J end lost 4 bases, and 16 bases lay between the germline ends. Germline V gives CDR1 SGHVS, CDR2 FQNEAQ. The CDR3 is CASSLATGRGAYEQYF. The CDR3 bases are TGTGCCAGCAGCTTAGCCACCGGCCGAGGGGCTTACGAGCAGTACTTC.

This clonotype was recorded a few times. The gene calls are TRBV29-1 and TRBJ2-5; no firm D call. Trimming stripped 2 bases from V and 2 bases from J, with 9 bases between. The CDR3 is 13 residues long. Germline loops: CDR1 SQVTM, CDR2 ANQGSEA. DNA of the CDR3: TGCAGCGTTGAACTCAAGCAACAAGAGACCCAGTACTTC. Protein sequence: CSVELKQQETQYF. The entire variable domain, with the rest obtained from reference TRBV29-1 and TRBJ2-5, is as follows: SAVISQKPSRDICQRGTSLTIQCQVDSQVTMMFWYRQQPGQSLTLIATANQGSEATYESGFVIDKFPISRPNLTFSTLTVSNMSPEDSSIYLCSVELKQQETQYFGPGTRLLVL.

This clonotype was observed a handful of times. The chain has TRBV5-1 and TRBJ2-1; D is perhaps TRBD1 or TRBD2 (5 bases each). Germline lookup yields CDR1 SGHRS and CDR2 YFSETQ. This CDR3 comprises 15 residues. V gave up 4 bases and J gave up 2 bases, with 13 bases separating them. CDR3 in amino acids: CASSGGRDPYNEQFF. For the CDR3, the DNA is TGCGCCAGCAGCGGAGGCCGGGACCCCTACAATGAGCAGTTCTTC.

This clonotype was seen repeatedly, ten times or more. The chain has TRBV12-3 or TRBV12-4 and TRBJ2-1; a possible D gene is TRBD2 (6 bases). Between the trimmed V and J ends, which lost 7 bases and 7 bases, there was a span of 11 bases. The CDR3 covers 12 residues. The CDR3 bases are TGTGCCAGCAATCGGCTAGCGAATGAGCAGTTCTTC. Amino acid sequence: CASNRLANEQFF.

This clonotype came up a few times. The rearrangement links TRBV7-6 to TRBJ1-1, with unresolved D. This CDR3 has 14 amino acids. Germline V CDR1 and CDR2: SGHVS, FNYEAQ. V was shortened by 1 base and J by 1 base, with 7 bases between the two germline ends. Here the CDR3 DNA reads TGTGCCAGCAGCTTAGGGTCAAAGAACACTGAAGCTTTCTTT. This encodes CASSLGSKNTEAFF.

The V call is TRBV29-1, the J call TRBJ1-1; D is possibly TRBD1 (5 bases). This CDR3 has 15 amino acids. The V end was cut by 1 base, the J end by 1 base, with 13 bases between. Per the germline V gene, CDR1 is SQVTM and CDR2 is ANQGSEA. The CDR3: CSVEVLAGANTEAFF. DNA for the CDR3: TGCAGCGTTGAAGTCTTGGCCGGGGCGAACACTGAAGCTTTCTTT.

This clonotype was seen only a few times. The CDR3 is CSVDLPSTDTQYF. The CDR3 nucleotides read TGCAGCGTTGATCTCCCCAGCACAGATACGCAGTATTTT. V and J are TRBV29-1 and TRBJ2-3; no firm D call. The germline V gene has CDR1 SQVTM and CDR2 ANQGSEA. CDR3 length equals 13 residues. With 3 bases removed from V and 0 bases from J, the gap between germline ends came to 7 bases.

This clonotype was seen ten or more times. The V call is TRBV29-1, the J call TRBJ2-3; the match to TRBD1 covers 8 bases. V was pared by 7 bases and J by 5 bases, with 11 bases of the junction left unmatched. CDR1 SQVTM and CDR2 ANQGSEA come from the germline V gene. The CDR3 runs to 14 residues. DNA for the CDR3: TGCAGCGGGATTGGGCAGGGGGCTAGAGATACGCAGTATTTT. The encoded protein is CSGIGQGARDTQYF.

Many counts were recorded for this clonotype. This chain connects TRBV27 to TRBJ2-3; D remains unclear. The CDR3 totals 12 residues. Trimming cost V 7 bases and J 2 bases, with 7 bases left between them. Per germline, CDR1 MNHEY and CDR2 SMNVEV (reference sequence). The CDR3 sequence is CASKSPTDTQYF. CDR3 nucleotide sequence: TGTGCCAGCAAAAGCCCCACAGATACGCAGTATTTT.

In DNA, the CDR3 is TGTGCCAGCAGCTTAACATATCCGAACACCGGGGAGCTGTTTTTT. Amino acids: CASSLTYPNTGELFF. This rearrangement joins TRBV12-3 or TRBV12-4 to TRBJ2-2; D unresolved. V dropped 6 bases and J dropped 0 bases, with 11 bases sitting between them. The CDR3 spans 15 residues.

This clonotype was detected many times. This chain uses TRBV20-1 with TRBJ2-7, with a weak D call TRBD2 (6 bases). The CDR3 sequence is 15 residues long. CDR1 and CDR2 from the germline V gene are DFQATT and SNEGSKA (reference sequence). With 3 bases removed from V and 2 bases from J, the gap between germline ends came to 17 bases. The CDR3 sequence is CSARGVEGHTYEQYF. The CDR3 DNA reads TGCAGTGCTAGGGGGGTGGAGGGGCATACCTACGAGCAGTACTTC.

This rearrangement joins TRBV15 to TRBJ2-1, with TRBD2 matching 7 bases. Losses at the gene ends were 8 bases for V and 6 bases for J; bases not matched to a gene: 4. CDR1 is LNHNV, CDR2 YYDKDF, per germline (reference sequence). CDR3 length equals 12 residues. CDR3 DNA sequence: TGTGCCACCGAAGCGGGGCCCAATGAGCAGTTCTTC. Translated, it gives CATEAGPNEQFF.

V usage is TRBV20-1 and J usage is TRBJ2-1, with TRBD1 as a possible D gene (6 bases). The length of the CDR3 is 15 residues. Germline assignment: CDR1 DFQATT and CDR2 SNEGSKA (reference sequence). The V gene lost 4 bases and the J gene lost 8 bases, with 21 bases spanning the gap. The CDR3 loop is CSATDSLGGWYEQFF. The CDR3 DNA sequence: TGCAGTGCTACAGATTCACTAGGGGGTTGGTATGAGCAGTTCTTC.

This clonotype was found many times. The chain couples TRBV7-2 to TRBJ2-3; D is possibly TRBD2 (5 bases). Germline V gene data show CDR1 as SGHTA and CDR2 as FQGNSA. This CDR3 is built from 14 residues. The V end lost 5 bases, the J end lost 3 bases, and 12 bases lay between the germline ends. The DNA for the CDR3 is TGTGCCAGCAGCCCTACTACTAGTACAGATACGCAGTATTTT. Its protein is CASSPTTSTDTQYF.

In its sample, this clonotype was seen a few times. The chain recombines TRBV5-1 with TRBJ2-2, with 9 bases matching TRBD2. The CDR3 length is 15 residues. The J segment lost 6 bases and the V segment lost 5 bases, leaving 8 bases of the junction unmatched. Germline V gene data show CDR1 as SGHRS and CDR2 as YFSETQ. CDR3 DNA: TGCGCCAGCAGACCGGGACTAGCTCCGGCCGGGGAGCTGTTTTTT. Protein product: CASRPGLAPAGELFF.

In DNA form, the CDR3 reads TGTGCCAGCTCACCAGATGGGAGGGGAGAGACCCAGTACTTC. Translated, it gives CASSPDGRGETQYF. The rearrangement uses TRBV18 and TRBJ2-5, with TRBD2 matching 7 bases. From germline, CDR1 is KGHSH and CDR2 LQKENI. The CDR3 runs to 14 residues. The V gene end was trimmed by 2 bases and the J gene end by 4 bases; junction bases not matched to a gene: 4.